These 13 T cell receptor beta chains were all obtained from the same sample, sequenced in a study of CXCR3-negative and CXCR3-positive naive CD8 T cells. Libraries of TRB cDNA were made by 5' RACE and carried UMIs. TCRdb reprocessed the 5' RACE reads and keeps a single row for each CDR3 protein, giving no DNA. Its clone listing holds fewer than 95,000 distinct CDR3 sequences. The source material was naive CXCR3- CD8+ T cells from blood. The subset denotes: CD45RO-CCR7+CD27+CD95- naive CD8+ T cells lacking CXCR3 (TNR3-). Source of these receptors: a human donor in good health. Some clones in this sample may be carry-over from other donors' samples.

The chain carries TRBV25-1 and TRBJ2-1; TCRdb lists TRBD2, though no DNA is available to test this call. This CDR3 is built from 15 residues. In germline, CDR1 is MGHDK, CDR2 SYGVNS. CDR3: CASSDRASGSNEQFF.

CDR3 residues: CASSPSSGTVYGYTF. The chain combines TRBV11-2 with TRBJ1-2; there is no DNA to check the TCRdb D call of TRBD1. CDR1 is SGHAT and CDR2 is FQNNGV in the germline V gene. The CDR3 runs to 15 residues. Looking up the rest from reference TRBV11-2 and TRBJ1-2 gives the full variable domain: EAGVAQSPRYKIIEKRQSVAFWCNPISGHATLYWYQQILGQGPKLLIQFQNNGVVDDSQLPKDRFSAERLKGVDSTLKIQPAKLEDSAVYLCASSPSSGTVYGYTFGSGTRLTVV.

The V gene is TRBV20-1, the J gene TRBJ2-1; TCRdb proposes TRBD2, but this gene call is untestable without DNA. CDR3 length: 15 amino acids. CDR1 is DFQATT, CDR2 SNEGSKA, per germline (reference sequence). CDR3: CSATRYGGAINEQFF.

V gene TRBV6-6 combines with J gene TRBJ2-3; the D gene TCRdb calls, TRBD2, cannot be checked with no DNA. This CDR3 has 17 amino acids. CDR1 MNHNY and CDR2 SVGAGI come from the germline V gene (reference sequence). The CDR3 spells CASSYTSGGMGADTQYF.

The chain carries TRBV29-1 and TRBJ2-7; TCRdb's assignment of TRBD1 cannot be checked, as there is no DNA. The CDR3 extends over 14 amino acids. Germline values: CDR1 SQVTM, CDR2 ANQGSEA. CDR3 in amino acids: CSAASGTGGYEQYF.

The chain joins TRBV7-3 to TRBJ2-1; TCRdb indicates TRBD1, and absent DNA this call remains unverified. The CDR3 runs 13 residues. Germline V gene data show CDR1 as SGHTA and CDR2 as FQGTGA. The CDR3 reads CASSFGGSYEQFF.

The chain carries TRBV30 and TRBJ2-7; TCRdb returns TRBD1, unconfirmable since there is no DNA. In germline, CDR1 is GTSNPN, CDR2 SVGIG (reference sequence). There are 13 residues in the CDR3. CDR3 region: CAWQGPSSYEQYF.

This sequence joins TRBV6-6 and TRBJ2-1. This CDR3 contains 14 residues. CDR1 and CDR2 from the germline V gene are MNHNY and SVGAGI (reference sequence). The CDR3 region is CASSHHTEYNEQFF.

The chain has TRBV7-9 and TRBJ2-7. Germline lookup yields CDR1 SEHNR and CDR2 FQNEAQ (reference sequence). This CDR3 comprises 14 residues. CDR3 protein: CASSPGSPYYEQYF.

The chain employs TRBV12-3 or TRBV12-4 and TRBJ1-1; TCRdb reports TRBD1, a call that lacks DNA to check it against. The CDR3 extends over 14 amino acids. The CDR3 loop is CASSALGGNTEAFF.

The chain links TRBV6-5 to TRBJ1-5; the TCRdb D gene call, TRBD1, has no DNA to confirm it. Germline CDR1 and CDR2: MNHEY and SVGAGI. The CDR3 sequence is 13 residues long. CDR3 region: CASRGQGNQPQHF.

V is TRBV6-4 and J is TRBJ2-3; TCRdb indicates TRBD1, and absent DNA this call remains unverified. In germline, CDR1 is MRHNA, CDR2 SNTAGT. The CDR3 sequence is 14 residues long. The CDR3 loop reads CASSQGSGTDTQYF.

V usage is TRBV10-3 and J usage is TRBJ2-5; TCRdb names TRBD2, which stays unverified in the absence of DNA. In germline, CDR1 is ENHRY, CDR2 SYGVKD. This CDR3 is 17 amino acids long. The CDR3 protein is CAISGTSGGTSQETQYF.